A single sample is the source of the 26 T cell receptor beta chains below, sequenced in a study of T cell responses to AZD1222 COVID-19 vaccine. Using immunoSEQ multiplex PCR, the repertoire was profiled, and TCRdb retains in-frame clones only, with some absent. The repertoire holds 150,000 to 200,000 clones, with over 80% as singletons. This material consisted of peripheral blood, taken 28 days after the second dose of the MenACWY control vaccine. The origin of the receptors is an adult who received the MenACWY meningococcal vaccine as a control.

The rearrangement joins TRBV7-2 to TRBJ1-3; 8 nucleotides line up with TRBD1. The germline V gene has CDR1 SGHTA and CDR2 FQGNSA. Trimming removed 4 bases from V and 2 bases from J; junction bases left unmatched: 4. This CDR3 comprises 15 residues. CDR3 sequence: CASSWRTGTGNTIYF. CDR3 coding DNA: TGTGCCAGCAGCTGGAGGACAGGGACTGGAAACACCATATATTTT.

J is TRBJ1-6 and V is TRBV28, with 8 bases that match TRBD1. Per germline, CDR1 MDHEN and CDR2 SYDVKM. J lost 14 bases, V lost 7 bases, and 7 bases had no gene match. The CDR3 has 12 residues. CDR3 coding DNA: TGTGCCAGCACCAGGGGGCGGACGGCCCTCCACTTT. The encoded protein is CASTRGRTALHF. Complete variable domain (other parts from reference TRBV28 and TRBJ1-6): DVKVTQSSRYLVKRTGEKVFLECVQDMDHENMFWYRQDPGLGLRLIYFSYDVKMKEKGDIPEGYSVSREKKERFSLILESASTNQTSMYLCASTRGRTALHFGNGTRLTVT.

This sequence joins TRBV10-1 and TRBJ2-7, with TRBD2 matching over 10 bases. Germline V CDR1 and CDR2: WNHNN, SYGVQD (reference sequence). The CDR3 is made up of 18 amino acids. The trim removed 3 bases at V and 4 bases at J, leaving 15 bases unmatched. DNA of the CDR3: TGCGCCAGCAGTGAAGGTGCGTCTAGCGGGAGCTTCGTTTACGAGCAGTACTTC. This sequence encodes CASSEGASSGSFVYEQYF.

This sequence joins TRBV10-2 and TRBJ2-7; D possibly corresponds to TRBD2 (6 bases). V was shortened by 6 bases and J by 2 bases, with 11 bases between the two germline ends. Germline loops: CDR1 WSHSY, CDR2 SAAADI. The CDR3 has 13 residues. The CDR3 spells CASSWDLTYEQYF. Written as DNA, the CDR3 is TGCGCCAGCAGCTGGGACTTGACCTACGAGCAGTACTTC.

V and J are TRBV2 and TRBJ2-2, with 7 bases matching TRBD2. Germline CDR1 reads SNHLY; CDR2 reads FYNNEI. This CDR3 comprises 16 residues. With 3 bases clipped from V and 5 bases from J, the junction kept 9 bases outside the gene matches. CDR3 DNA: TGTGCCAGCAGTGAGCAGGGAGGGTTATCGACCGGGGAGCTGTTTTTT. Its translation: CASSEQGGLSTGELFF.

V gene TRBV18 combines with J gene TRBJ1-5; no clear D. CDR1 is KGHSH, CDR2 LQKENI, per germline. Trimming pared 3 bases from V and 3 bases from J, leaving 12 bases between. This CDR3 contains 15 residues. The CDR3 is CASSPGRPDNQPQHF. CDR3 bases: TGTGCCAGCTCACCTGGGCGCCCCGACAATCAGCCCCAGCATTTT.

The CDR3 nucleotides are TGTGCCAGCAGCGCATACGGGACTAGCGGGAGTACCGGGGAGCTGTTTTTT. Protein sequence: CASSAYGTSGSTGELFF. The chain couples TRBV9 to TRBJ2-2; 14 nucleotides line up with TRBD2. The CDR3 sequence is 17 residues long. V trimming: 3 bases; J trimming: 5 bases; junction bases outside the gene matches: 6. The germline V gene encodes CDR1 SGDLS and CDR2 YYNGEE.

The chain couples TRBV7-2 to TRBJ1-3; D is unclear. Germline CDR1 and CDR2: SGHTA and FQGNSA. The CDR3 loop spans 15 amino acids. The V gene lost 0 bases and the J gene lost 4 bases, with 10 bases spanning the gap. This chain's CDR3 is CASSLAAQSGNTIYF. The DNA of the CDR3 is TGTGCCAGCAGCTTAGCGGCGCAATCCGGAAACACCATATATTTT.

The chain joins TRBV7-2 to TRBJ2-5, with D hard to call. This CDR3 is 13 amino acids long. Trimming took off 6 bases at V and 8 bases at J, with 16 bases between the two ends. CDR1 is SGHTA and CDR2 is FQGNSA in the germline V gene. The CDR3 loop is CASSSGRRNTQYF. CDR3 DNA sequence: TGTGCCAGCAGTTCCGGACGGCGTAATACCCAGTACTTC. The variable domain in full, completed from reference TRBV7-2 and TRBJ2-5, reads GAGVSQSPSNKVTEKGKDVELRCDPISGHTALYWYRQSLGQGLEFLIYFQGNSAPDKSGLPSDRFSAERTGGSVSTLTIQRTQQEDSAVYLCASSSGRRNTQYFGPGTRLLVL.

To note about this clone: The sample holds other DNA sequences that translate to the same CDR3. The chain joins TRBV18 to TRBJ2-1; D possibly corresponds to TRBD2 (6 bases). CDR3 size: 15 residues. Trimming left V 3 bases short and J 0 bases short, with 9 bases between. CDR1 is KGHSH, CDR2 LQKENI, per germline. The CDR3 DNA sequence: TGTGCCAGCTCACCGCCCGGGAGCTCCTACAATGAGCAGTTCTTC. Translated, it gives CASSPPGSSYNEQFF.

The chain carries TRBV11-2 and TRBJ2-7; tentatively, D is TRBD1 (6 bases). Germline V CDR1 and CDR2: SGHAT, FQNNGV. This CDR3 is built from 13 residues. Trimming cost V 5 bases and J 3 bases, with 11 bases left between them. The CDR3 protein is CASSPDRGYEQYF. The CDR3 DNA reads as TGTGCCAGCAGCCCGGACAGAGGCTACGAGCAGTACTTC.

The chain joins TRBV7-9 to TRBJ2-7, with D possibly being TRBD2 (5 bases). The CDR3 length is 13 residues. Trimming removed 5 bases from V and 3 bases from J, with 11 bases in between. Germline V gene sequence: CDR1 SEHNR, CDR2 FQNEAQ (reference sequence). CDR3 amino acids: CASSPEGRYEQYF. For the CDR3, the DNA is TGTGCCAGCAGCCCCGAGGGCCGCTACGAGCAGTACTTC.

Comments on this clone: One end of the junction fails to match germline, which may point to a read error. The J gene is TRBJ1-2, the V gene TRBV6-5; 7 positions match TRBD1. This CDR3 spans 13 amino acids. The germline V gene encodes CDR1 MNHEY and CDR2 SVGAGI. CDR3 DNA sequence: TGTGCCAGCAGTGACTCGACAGGGTATGGCTACACCTTC. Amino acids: CASSDSTGYGYTF.

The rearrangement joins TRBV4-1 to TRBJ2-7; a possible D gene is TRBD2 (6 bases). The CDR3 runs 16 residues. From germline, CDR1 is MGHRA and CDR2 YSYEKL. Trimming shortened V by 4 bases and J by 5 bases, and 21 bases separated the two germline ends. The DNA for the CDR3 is TGCGCCAGCAGCCCGCATGGGAGAGGGGAGGTCGACGAGCAGTACTTC. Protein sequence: CASSPHGRGEVDEQYF.

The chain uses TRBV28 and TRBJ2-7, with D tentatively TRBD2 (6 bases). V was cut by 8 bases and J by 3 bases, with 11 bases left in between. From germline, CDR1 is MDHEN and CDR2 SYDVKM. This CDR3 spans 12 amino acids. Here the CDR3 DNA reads TGTGCCAGCTTGGGGGAGGACTACGAGCAGTACTTC. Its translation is CASLGEDYEQYF. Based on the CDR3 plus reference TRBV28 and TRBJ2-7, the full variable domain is DVKVTQSSRYLVKRTGEKVFLECVQDMDHENMFWYRQDPGLGLRLIYFSYDVKMKEKGDIPEGYSVSREKKERFSLILESASTNQTSMYLCASLGEDYEQYFGPGTRLTVT.

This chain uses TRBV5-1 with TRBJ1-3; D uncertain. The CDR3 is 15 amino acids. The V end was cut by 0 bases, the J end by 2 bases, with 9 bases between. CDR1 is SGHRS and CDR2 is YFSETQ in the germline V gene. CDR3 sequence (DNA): TGCGCCAGCAGCTTGGATGGGTCGACTGGAAACACCATATATTTT. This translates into CASSLDGSTGNTIYF. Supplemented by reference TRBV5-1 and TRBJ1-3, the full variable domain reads KAGVTQTPRYLIKTRGQQVTLSCSPISGHRSVSWYQQTPGQGLQFLFEYFSETQRNKGNFPGRFSGRQFSNSRSEMNVSTLELGDSALYLCASSLDGSTGNTIYFGEGSWLTVV.

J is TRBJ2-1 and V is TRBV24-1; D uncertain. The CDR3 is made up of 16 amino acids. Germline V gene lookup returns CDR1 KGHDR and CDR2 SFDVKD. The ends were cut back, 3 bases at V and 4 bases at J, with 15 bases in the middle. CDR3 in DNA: TGTGCCACCAGTGATCATCTTCGGTCGGTTTACAATGAGCAGTTCTTC. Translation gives CATSDHLRSVYNEQFF.

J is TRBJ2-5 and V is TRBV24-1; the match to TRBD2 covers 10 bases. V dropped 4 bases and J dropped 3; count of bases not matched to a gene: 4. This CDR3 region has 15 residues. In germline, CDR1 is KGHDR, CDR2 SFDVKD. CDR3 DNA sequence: TGTGCCACCAGTGACAGTGGACTAGCGGAAGAGACCCAGTACTTC. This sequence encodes CATSDSGLAEETQYF.

The CDR3 spells CSASRETQYF. The CDR3 DNA reads TGCAGCGCCAGCCGAGAGACCCAGTACTTC. V gene TRBV29-1 combines with J gene TRBJ2-5; D unresolved. Germline values: CDR1 SQVTM, CDR2 ANQGSEA. This CDR3 comprises 10 residues. Trimming cost V 7 bases and J 4 bases, with 7 bases left between them.

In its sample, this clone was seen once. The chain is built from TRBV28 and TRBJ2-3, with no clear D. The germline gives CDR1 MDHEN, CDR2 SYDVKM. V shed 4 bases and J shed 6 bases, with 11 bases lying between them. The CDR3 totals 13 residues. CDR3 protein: CASSWDRWDTQYF. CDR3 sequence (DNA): TGTGCCAGCAGTTGGGATAGGTGGGATACGCAGTATTTT.

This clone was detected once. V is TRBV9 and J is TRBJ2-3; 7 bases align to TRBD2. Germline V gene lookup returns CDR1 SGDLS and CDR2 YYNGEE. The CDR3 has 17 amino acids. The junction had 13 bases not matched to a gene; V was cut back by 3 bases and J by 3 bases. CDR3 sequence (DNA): TGTGCCAGCAGCGCAAGCGGGACTCCCACTATGACAGATACGCAGTATTTT. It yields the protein CASSASGTPTMTDTQYF.

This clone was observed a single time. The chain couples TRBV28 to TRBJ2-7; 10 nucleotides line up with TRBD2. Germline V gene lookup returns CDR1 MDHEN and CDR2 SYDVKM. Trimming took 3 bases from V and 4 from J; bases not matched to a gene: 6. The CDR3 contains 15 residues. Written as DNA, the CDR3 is TGTGCCAGCAGTTTTGTAGCGGGAGGTACATACGAGCAGTACTTC. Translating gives CASSFVAGGTYEQYF.

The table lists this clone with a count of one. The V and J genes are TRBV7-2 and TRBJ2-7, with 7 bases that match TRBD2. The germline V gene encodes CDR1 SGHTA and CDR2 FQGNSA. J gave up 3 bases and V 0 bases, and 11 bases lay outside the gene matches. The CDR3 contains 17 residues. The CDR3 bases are TGTGCCAGCAGCTTAGCGGTCGGGAGGATCCCGCACTACGAGCAGTACTTC. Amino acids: CASSLAVGRIPHYEQYF.

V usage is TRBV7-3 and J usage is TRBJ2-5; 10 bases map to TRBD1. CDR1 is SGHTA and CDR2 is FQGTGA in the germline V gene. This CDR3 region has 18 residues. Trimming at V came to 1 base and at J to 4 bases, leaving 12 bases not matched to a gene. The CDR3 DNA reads TGTGCCAGCAGCTTAAAGGGACAGGGGCCTCCTTCTACAGAGACCCAGTACTTC. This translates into CASSLKGQGPPSTETQYF. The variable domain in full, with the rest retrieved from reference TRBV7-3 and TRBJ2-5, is GAGVSQTPSNKVTEKGKYVELRCDPISGHTALYWYRQSLGQGPEFLIYFQGTGAADDSGLPNDRFFAVRPEGSVSTLKIQRTERGDSAVYLCASSLKGQGPPSTETQYFGPGTRLLVL.

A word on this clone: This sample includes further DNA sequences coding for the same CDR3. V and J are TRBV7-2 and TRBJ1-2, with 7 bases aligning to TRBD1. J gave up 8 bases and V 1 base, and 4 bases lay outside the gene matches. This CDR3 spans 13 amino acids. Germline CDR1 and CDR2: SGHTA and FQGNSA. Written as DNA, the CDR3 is TGTGCCAGCAGCTTAGGACAGGGTGAAGGCTACACCTTC. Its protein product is CASSLGQGEGYTF.

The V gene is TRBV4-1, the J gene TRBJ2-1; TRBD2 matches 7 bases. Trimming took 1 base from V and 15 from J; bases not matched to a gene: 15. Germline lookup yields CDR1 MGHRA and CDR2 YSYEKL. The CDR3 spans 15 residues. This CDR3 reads CASSQVPSPGGSLFF. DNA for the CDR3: TGCGCCAGCAGCCAAGTTCCATCCCCTGGCGGGAGTCTGTTCTTC.